This T cell receptor beta chain was identified in a study of early T cells in non-severe SARS-CoV-2 infection. Turning to the study itself: Alpha and beta chains were unpaired, from unsorted whole-blood bulk RNA.

This clonotype was counted a few times. The antigen is unknown. Study-wide results and limits: Anti-spike CD8 responses were favored in VDJdb matching, and private and CD4 specificities were missed.

Separate cDNA molecules each had unique molecular identifiers attached to them. One entry per CDR3 protein results from TCRdb running MiXCR on the 5' RACE reads. The sample includes some 28,000 distinct CDR3 sequences, about 5.3% seen only once; the top ten take approximately 25%. The germline V gene has CDR1 SGHRS and CDR2 YFSETQ. This CDR3 has 15 amino acids. The V gene lost 2 bases and the J gene lost 2 bases, with 10 bases spanning the gap. The clonotype comes from an adult who was a healthcare worker with PCR-confirmed SARS-CoV-2 infection or an uninfected control (not recorded which). The chain joins TRBV5-1 to TRBJ2-2; the D gene is possibly TRBD1 (5 bases). The sample consisted of whole blood. The CDR3 sequence is CASSLQGVNTGELFF. CDR3 nucleotide sequence: TGCGCCAGCAGCTTACAAGGGGTAAACACCGGGGAGCTGTTTTTT. Full variable domain (rest looked up from reference TRBV5-1 and TRBJ2-2): KAGVTQTPRYLIKTRGQQVTLSCSPISGHRSVSWYQQTPGQGLQFLFEYFSETQRNKGNFPGRFSGRQFSNSRSEMNVSTLELGDSALYLCASSLQGVNTGELFFGEGSRLTVL.